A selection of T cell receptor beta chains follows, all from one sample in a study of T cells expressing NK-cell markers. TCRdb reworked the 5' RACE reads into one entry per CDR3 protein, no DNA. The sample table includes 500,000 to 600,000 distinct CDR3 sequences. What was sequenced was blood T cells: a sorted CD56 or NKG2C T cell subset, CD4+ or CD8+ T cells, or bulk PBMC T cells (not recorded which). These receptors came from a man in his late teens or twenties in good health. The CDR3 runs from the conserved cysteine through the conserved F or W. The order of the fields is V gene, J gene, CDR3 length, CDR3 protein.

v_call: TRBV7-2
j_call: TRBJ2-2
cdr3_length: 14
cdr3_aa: CASSFTGGPGELFF

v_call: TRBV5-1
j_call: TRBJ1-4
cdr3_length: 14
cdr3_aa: CATRQKWGNEKLFF

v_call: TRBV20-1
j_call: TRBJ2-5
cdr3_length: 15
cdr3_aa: CSATPTSGYQETQYF

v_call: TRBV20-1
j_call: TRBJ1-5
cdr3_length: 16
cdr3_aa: CSASGPWGEINQPQHF

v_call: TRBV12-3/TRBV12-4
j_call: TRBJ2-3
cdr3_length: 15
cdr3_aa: CASNSRRLNADTQYF

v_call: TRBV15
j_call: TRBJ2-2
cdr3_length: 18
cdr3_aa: CATSREGGGLLTTGELFF

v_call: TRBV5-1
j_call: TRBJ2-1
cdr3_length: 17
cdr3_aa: CASRRGLAGGLGNEQFF

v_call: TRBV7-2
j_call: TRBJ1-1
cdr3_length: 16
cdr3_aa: CASSLNEGGQSTEAFF

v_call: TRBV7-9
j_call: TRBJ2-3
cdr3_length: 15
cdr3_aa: CASSRTGSTTDTQYF

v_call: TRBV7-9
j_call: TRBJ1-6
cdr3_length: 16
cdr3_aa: CASSLASSRTVEPLHF

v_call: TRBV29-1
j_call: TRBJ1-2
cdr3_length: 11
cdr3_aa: CSAGIQKGYTF

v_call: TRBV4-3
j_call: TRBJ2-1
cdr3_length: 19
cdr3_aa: CASSQDGTSGSRWYNEQFF

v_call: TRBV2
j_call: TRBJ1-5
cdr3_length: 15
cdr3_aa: CASSEPDRGHQPQHF

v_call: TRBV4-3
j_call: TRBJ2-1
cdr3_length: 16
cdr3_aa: CASSQEQGRVMDEQFF

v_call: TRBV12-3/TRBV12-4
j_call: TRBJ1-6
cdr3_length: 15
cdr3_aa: CASSLGDRVTAPLHF

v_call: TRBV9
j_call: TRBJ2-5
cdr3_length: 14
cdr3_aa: CASSVESSGETQYF

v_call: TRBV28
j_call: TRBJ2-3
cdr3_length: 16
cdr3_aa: CASRGLAGGGADTQYF

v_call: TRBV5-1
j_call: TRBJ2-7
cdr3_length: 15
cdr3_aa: CASSFQTGSSYEQYF

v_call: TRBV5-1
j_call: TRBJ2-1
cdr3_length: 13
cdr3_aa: CASSLVTYNEQFF

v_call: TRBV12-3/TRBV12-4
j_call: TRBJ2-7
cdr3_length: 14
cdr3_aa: CASSFRGPGYEQYF

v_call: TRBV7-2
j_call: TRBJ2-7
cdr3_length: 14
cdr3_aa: CASIPGGGLYEQYF

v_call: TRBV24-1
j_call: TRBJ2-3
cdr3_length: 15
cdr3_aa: CATSERQLPTDTQYF

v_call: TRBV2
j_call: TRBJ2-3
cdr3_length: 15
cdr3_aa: CASIDVLAGTDTQYF

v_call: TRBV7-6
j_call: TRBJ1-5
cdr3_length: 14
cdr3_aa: CASSPDNGNQPQHF

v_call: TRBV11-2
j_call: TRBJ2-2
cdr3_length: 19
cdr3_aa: CASSPSFLAGGPNAGELFF

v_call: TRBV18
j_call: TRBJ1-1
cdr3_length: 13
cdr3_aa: CASSPAGNTEAFF

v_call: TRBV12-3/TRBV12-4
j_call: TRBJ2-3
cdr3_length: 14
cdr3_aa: CASGSGVGTDTQYF

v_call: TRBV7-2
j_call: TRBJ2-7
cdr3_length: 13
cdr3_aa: CATQGRLMGQQYF

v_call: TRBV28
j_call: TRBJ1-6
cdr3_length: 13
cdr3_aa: CASSRQGYSPLHF

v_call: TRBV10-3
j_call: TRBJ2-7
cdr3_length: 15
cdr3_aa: CAISEKGGSRYEQYF

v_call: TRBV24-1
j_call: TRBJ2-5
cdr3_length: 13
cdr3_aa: CATSDQGLETQYF

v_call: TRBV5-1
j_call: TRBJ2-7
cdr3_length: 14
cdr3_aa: CASSLTELTYEQYF

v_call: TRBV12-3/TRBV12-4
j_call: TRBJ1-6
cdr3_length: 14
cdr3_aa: CASSIIRDNSPLHF

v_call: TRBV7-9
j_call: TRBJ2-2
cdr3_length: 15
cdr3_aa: CASSFEKENTGELFF

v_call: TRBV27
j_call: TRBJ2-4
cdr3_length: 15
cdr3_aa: CASSIGTGDKNIQYF

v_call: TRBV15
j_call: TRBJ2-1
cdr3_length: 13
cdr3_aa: CATGGTPRDEQFF

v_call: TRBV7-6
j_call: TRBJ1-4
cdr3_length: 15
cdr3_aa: CASSETGQTDRELFF

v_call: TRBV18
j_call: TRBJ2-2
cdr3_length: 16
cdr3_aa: CASSPLGGANTGELFF

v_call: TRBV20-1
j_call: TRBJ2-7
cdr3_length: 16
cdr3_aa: CSARDIRRQGAYEQYF

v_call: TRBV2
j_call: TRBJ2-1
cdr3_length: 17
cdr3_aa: CASSYSGTRGVYNEQFF

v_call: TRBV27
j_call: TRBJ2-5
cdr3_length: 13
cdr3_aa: CASSFGALETQYF

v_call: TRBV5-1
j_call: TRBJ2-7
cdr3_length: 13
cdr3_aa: CASSFRDSNEQYF

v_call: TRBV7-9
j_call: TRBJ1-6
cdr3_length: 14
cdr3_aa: CASSATDVNSPLHF

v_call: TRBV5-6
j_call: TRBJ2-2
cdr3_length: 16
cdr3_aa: CASSLLAEKNTGELFF

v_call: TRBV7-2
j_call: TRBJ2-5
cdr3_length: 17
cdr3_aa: CASSYGLAGVGQETQYF

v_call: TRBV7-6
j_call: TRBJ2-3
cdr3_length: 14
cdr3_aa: CASSLEPSGYTQYF

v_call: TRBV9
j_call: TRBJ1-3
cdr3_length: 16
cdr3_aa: CASSNRGRFSGNTIYF

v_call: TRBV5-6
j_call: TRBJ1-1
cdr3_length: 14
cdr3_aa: CASSLAGQPTEAFF

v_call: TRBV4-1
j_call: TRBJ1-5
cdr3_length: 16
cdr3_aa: CASSQEAQGVNQPQHF

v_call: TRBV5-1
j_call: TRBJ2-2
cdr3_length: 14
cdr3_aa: CASSAGLLSGELFF

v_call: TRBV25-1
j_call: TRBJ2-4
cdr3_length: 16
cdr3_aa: CASSGPGQAMGNIQYF

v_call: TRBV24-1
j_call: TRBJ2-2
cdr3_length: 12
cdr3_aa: CAADGNTGELFF